This paragraph covers one T cell receptor (beta chain) sequence. Germline CDR1 MNHEY, CDR2 SMNVEV (reference sequence). The length of the CDR3 is 15 residues. The ends were cut back, 3 bases at V and 4 bases at J, with 13 bases in the middle. Researchers sorted participants into cohorts using their self-reported clinical history. This specimen belongs to a study of blood T cell repertoires in COVID-19. Method: immunoSEQ multiplex PCR; TCRdb's copy keeps in-frame clones and lacks some. Of approximately 500,000 clones in the sample, roughly 90% were seen once. The V and J genes are TRBV27 and TRBJ1-3, with a weak D call TRBD1 (6 bases). Material: PBMCs or T cells enriched from blood (not recorded which). This TCR came from a middle-aged woman who had recovered from COVID-19. In DNA form, the CDR3 reads TGTGCCAGCAGTTTGAGGGGGGGGAGAGGAAACACCATATATTTT. It yields the protein CASSLRGGRGNTIYF.